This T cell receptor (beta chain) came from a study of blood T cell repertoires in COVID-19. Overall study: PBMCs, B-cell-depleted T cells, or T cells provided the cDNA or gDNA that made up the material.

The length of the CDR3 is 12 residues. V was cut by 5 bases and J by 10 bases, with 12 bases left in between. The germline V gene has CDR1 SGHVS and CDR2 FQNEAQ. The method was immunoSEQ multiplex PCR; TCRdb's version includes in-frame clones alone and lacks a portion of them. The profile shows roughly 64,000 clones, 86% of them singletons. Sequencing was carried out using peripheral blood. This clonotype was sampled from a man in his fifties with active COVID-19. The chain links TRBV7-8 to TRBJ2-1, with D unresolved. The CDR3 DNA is TGTGCCAGCAGCCCAGGCCCCCAGGAGCAGTTCTTC. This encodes CASSPGPQEQFF. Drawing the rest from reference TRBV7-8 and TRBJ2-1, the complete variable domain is GAGVSQSPRYKVAKRGQDVALRCDPISGHVSLFWYQQALGQGPEFLTYFQNEAQLDKSGLPSDRFFAERPEGSVSTLKIQRTQQEDSAVYLCASSPGPQEQFFGPGTRLTVL.